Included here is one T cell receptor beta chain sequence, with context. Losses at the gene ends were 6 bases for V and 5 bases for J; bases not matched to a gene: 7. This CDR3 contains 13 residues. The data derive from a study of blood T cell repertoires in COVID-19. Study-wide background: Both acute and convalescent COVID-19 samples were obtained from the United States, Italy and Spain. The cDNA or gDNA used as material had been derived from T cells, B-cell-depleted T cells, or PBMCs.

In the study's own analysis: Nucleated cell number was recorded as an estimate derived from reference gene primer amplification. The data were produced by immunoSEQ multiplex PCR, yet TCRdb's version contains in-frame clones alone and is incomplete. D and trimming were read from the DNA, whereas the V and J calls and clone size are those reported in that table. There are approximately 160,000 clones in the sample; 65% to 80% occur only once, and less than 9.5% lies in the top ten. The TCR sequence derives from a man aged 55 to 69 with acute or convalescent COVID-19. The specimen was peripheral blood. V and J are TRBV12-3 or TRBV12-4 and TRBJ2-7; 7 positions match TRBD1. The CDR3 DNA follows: TGTGCCAGCAGCCCACAGGGGTTCCACGAGCAGTACTTC. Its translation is CASSPQGFHEQYF.